This entry concerns a single T cell receptor beta chain. Antigen: not known. The data belong to a study of blood T cells in healthy people across ages. Study-wide points: Percentage of naive T cells showed a strong correlation with TCR beta diversity.

V was trimmed by 3 bases and J by 3 bases, leaving 9 bases between them. The CDR3 runs to 13 residues. Germline V gives CDR1 MNHEY, CDR2 SMNVEV (reference sequence). A second roughly 6 to 12 cycle PCR used barcoded and J-beta primers. TCRdb reprocessed the 5' RACE reads with MiXCR, giving one entry per CDR3 protein. The table has around 990,000 distinct CDR3 sequences, 20% to 25% seen once. The same sample was also studied in work on T cells of mothers and their children.

This rearrangement joins TRBV27 to TRBJ2-7; D might be TRBD1 or TRBD2, each matching 5 bases. This TCR was sampled from a girl aged 2-15 years in good health. The sequencing input was blood. The CDR3 nucleotides read TGTGCCAGCAGTTTGGGGGTTTTCTACGAGCAGTACTTC. Residues: CASSLGVFYEQYF.